The following is a TCR beta chain sequence with its context. Its antigen is unidentified. This sample was included in a study of vaccination and CD4 T cells after COVID-19. Study overall: The post-COVID samples were taken a median roughly 100 days after diagnosis, anywhere from 35 to 161.

Treatment denoted: roughly 10-day PBMC culture with coronavirus spike peptide pools or control peptides (ViraFEST assay). The CDR3 loop spans 15 amino acids. Germline CDR1 reads WSHSY; CDR2 reads SAAADI. V was shortened by 6 bases and J by 5 bases, with 19 bases between the two germline ends. Oncomine TCR Beta short-read sequencing was applied to DNA from cultured CD4+ T cells. TCRdb analysed the PCR reads with MiXCR anew, one entry per CDR3 protein. The sample records some 21,000 distinct CDR3 sequences, 40% to 60% being singletons. V is TRBV10-2 and J is TRBJ1-1; D might be TRBD1 (6 bases). The origin of this receptor is a human donor who had recovered from COVID-19. The material sequenced was CD4+ T cells from blood, cultured in vitro. CDR3 DNA: TGCGCCAGCAGACCCGACAGGTTACGGGGGACTGAAGCTTTCTTT. This encodes CASRPDRLRGTEAFF.